The 2 T cell receptor beta chains below all came from one sample that was sequenced in a study of persistence of HIV-infected CD4 T cells. Nonspecific anti-CD3/anti-CD28 bead stimulation represents the broad CD4+ T cell repertoire. Sorting selected CD4+ T cells upregulating both CD40 ligand and CD69. No antigen has been assigned to these receptors. The libraries were made with immunoSEQ version 4 in survey mode. This table comes from immunoSEQ multiplex PCR, and its TCRdb copy is limited to in-frame clones, with some not included. The table records approximately 45,000 clones, about 87% of them present only once. The starting material was CD4+ T cells sorted from PBMCs after approximately 18-hour stimulation, obtained from a patient who received antiretroviral therapy. The receptors originated from an adult woman with HIV who was CMV-seropositive.

The chain is built from TRBV24-1 and TRBJ2-7; TRBD1 agrees at 10 bases. The CDR3 extends over 16 amino acids. Trimming removed 3 bases from V and 6 bases from J; junction bases left unmatched: 10. Germline V gene data show CDR1 as KGHDR and CDR2 as SFDVKD. This CDR3 reads CATSDPRTGGRGEQYF. CDR3 in DNA: TGTGCCACCAGTGATCCAAGGACAGGGGGAAGAGGCGAGCAGTACTTC.

A single count supports this clone. The rearrangement joins TRBV25-1 to TRBJ2-7; D perhaps matches TRBD1 (6 bases). V was clipped by 5 bases and J by 0 bases, with 17 bases between them. The CDR3 runs to 16 residues. The germline CDR1 and CDR2 sequences are MGHDK and SYGVNS. The chain's CDR3 is CASSRWGRDNSYEQYF. The DNA for the CDR3 is TGTGCCAGCAGTAGATGGGGTCGGGACAACTCCTACGAGCAGTACTTC.